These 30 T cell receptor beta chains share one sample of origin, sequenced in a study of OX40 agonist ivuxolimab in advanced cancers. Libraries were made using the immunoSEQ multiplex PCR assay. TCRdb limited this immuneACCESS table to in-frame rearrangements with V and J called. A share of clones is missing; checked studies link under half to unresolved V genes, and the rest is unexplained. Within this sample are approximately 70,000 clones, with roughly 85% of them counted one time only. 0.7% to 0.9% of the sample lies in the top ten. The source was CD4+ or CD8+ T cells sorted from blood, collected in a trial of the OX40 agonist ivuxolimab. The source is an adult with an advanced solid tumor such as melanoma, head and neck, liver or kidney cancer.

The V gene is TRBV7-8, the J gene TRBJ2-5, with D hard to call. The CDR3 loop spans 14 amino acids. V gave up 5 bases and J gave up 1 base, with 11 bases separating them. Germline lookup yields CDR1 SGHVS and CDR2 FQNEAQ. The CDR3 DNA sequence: TGTGCCAGCAGCCGACTGTATACCCAAGAGACCCAGTACTTC. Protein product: CASSRLYTQETQYF.

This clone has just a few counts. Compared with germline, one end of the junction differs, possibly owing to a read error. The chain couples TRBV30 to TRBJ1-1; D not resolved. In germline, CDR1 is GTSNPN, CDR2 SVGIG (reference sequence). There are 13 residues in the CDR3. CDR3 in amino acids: CAWTPTMNSEAFF. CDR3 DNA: TGTGCCTGGACCCCGACAATGAACAGTGAAGCTTTCTTT.

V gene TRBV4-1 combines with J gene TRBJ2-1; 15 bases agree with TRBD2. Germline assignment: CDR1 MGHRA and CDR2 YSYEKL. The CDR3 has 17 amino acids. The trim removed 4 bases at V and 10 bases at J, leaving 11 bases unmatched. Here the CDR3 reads CASSLRTSGRAKGEQFF. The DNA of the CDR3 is TGCGCCAGCAGCCTCCGGACTAGCGGGAGGGCCAAAGGGGAGCAGTTCTTC.

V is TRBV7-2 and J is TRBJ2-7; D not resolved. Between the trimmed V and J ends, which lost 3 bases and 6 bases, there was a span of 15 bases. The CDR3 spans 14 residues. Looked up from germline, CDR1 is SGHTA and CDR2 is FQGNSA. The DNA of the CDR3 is TGTGCCAGCAGCTTCGGGTCTCCCTCGGGCGAGCAGTACTTC. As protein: CASSFGSPSGEQYF.

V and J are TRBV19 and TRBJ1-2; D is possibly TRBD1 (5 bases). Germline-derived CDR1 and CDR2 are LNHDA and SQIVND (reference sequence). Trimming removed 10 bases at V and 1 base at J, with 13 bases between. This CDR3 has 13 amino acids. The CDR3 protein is CATRWGVNYGYTF. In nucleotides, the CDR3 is TGTGCCACACGTTGGGGGGTTAACTATGGCTACACCTTC.

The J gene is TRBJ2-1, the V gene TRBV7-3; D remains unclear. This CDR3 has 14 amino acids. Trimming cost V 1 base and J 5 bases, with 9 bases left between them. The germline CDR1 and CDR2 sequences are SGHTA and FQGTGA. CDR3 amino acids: CASSLMGGNNEQFF. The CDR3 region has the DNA TGTGCCAGCAGCTTAATGGGCGGAAACAATGAGCAGTTCTTC.

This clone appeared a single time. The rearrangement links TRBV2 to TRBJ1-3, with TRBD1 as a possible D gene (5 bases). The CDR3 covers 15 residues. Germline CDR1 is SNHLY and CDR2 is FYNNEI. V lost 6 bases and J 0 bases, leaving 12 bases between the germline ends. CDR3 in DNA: TGTGCCAGCAGCGCGGCTACAGGCTCTGGAAACACCATATATTTT. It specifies CASSAATGSGNTIYF.

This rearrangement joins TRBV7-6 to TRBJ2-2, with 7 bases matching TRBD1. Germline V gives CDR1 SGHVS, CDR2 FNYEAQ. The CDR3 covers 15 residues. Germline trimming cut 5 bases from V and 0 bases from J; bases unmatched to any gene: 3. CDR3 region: CASSVQGTNTGELFF. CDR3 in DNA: TGTGCCAGCAGCGTACAGGGGACGAACACCGGGGAGCTGTTTTTT.

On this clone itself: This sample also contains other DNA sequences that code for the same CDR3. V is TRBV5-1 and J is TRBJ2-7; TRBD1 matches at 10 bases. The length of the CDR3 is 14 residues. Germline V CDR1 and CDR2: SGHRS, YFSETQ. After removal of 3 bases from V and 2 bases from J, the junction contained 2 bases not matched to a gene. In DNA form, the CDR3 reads TGCGCCAGCAGCTCGGGACAGGGGCCCTACGAGCAGTACTTC. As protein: CASSSGQGPYEQYF.

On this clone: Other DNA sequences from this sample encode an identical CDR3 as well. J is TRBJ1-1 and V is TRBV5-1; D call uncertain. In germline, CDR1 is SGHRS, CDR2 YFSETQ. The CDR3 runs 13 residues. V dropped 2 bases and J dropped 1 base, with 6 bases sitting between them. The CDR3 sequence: CASSLRENTEAFF. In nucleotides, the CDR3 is TGCGCCAGCAGCTTAAGGGAGAACACTGAAGCTTTCTTT.

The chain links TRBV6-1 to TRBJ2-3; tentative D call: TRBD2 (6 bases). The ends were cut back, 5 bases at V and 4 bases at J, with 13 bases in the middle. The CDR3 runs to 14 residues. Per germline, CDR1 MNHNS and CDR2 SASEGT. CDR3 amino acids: CASSFQGGADTQYF. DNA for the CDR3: TGTGCCAGCAGTTTTCAGGGAGGCGCAGATACGCAGTATTTT.

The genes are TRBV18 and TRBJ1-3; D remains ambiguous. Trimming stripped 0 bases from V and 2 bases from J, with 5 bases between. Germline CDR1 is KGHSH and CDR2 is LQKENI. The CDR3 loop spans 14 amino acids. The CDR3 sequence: CASSPPAPGNTIYF. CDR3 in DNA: TGTGCCAGCTCACCACCGGCCCCTGGAAACACCATATATTTT.

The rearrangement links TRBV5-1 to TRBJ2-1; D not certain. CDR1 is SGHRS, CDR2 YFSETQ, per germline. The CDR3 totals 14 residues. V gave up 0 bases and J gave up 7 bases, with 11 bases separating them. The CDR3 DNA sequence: TGCGCCAGCAGCTTGGGGGAAGAGGTGAATGAGCAGTTCTTC. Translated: CASSLGEEVNEQFF.

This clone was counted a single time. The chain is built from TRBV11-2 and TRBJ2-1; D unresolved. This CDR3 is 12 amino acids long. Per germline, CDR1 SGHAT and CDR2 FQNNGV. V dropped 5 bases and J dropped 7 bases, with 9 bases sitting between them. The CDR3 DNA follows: TGTGCCAGCAGCCTATCAGTGAATGAGCAGTTCTTC. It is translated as CASSLSVNEQFF.

The CDR3 bases are TGTGCCAGCAGAGGGACTAGCGGGTTCGCCGGGGAGCTGTTTTTT. Translating it yields CASRGTSGFAGELFF. This chain connects TRBV6-5 to TRBJ2-2; 12 bases line up with TRBD2. In germline, CDR1 is MNHEY, CDR2 SVGAGI. CDR3 length equals 15 residues. Trimming cost V 6 bases and J 6 bases; bases outside gene matches: 5.

CDR3 amino acids: CASSLPGGNEQFF. The CDR3 DNA sequence: TGCGCCAGCAGCCTCCCCGGGGGGAATGAGCAGTTCTTC. V gene TRBV5-1 combines with J gene TRBJ2-1; 7 bases match TRBD2. Losses at the gene ends were 4 bases for V and 7 bases for J; bases not matched to a gene: 5. This CDR3 is built from 13 residues. The germline V gene encodes CDR1 SGHRS and CDR2 YFSETQ.

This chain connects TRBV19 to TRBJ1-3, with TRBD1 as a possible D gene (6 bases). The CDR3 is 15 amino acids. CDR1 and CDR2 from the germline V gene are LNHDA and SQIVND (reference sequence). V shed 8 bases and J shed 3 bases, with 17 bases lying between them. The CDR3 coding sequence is TGTGCCAGTCGGGGGCAGGGAGGTTATGGAAACACCATATATTTT. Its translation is CASRGQGGYGNTIYF.

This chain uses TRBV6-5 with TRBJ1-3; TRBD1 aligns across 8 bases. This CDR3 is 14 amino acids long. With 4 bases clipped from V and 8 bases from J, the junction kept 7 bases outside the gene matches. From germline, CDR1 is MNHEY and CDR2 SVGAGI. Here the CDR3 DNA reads TGTGCCAGCAGTTTACAGGGGGTCGAAGACACCATATATTTT. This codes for CASSLQGVEDTIYF.

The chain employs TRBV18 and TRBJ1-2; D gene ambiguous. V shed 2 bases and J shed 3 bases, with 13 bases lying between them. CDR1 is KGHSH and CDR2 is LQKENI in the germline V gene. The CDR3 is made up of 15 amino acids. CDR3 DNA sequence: TGTGCCAGCTCACCAAGGAGGGAAGGAGACTATGGCTACACCTTC. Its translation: CASSPRREGDYGYTF.

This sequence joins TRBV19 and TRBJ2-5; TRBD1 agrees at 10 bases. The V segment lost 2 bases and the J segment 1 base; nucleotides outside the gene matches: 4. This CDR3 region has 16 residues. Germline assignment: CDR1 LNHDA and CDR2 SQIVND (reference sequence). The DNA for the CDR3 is TGTGCCAGTAGTATAAGGACAGGGGGTAGCCAAGAGACCCAGTACTTC. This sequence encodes CASSIRTGGSQETQYF.

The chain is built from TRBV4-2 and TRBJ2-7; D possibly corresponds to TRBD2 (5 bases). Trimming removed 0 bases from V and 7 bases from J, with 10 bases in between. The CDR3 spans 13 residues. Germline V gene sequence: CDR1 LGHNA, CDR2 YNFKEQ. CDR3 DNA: TGTGCCAGCAGCCAAGATCCTGGAGGAGAGCAGTACTTC. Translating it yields CASSQDPGGEQYF.

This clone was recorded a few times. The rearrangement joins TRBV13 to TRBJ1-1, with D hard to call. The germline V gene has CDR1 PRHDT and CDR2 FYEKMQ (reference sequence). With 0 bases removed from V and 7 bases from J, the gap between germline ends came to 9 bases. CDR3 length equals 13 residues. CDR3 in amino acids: CASSLGEGIEAFF. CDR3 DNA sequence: TGTGCCAGCAGCTTAGGAGAAGGGATTGAAGCTTTCTTT.

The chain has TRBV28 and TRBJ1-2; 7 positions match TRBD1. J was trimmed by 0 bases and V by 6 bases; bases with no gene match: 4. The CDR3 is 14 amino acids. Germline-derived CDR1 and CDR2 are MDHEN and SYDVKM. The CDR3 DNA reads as TGTGCCAGCAGCATGGGACAGCCTAACTATGGCTACACCTTC. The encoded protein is CASSMGQPNYGYTF.

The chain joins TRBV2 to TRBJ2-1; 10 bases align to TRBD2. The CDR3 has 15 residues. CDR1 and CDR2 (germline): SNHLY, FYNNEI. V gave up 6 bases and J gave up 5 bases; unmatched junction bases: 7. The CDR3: CASSPLAGVNNEQFF. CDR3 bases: TGTGCCAGCAGCCCCCTAGCGGGGGTAAACAATGAGCAGTTCTTC.

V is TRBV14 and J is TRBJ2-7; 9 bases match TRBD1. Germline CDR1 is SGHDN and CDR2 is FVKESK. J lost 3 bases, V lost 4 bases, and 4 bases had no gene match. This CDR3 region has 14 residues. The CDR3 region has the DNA TGTGCCAGCAGCCGCGCGGGACAGGGCTACGAGCAGTACTTC. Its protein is CASSRAGQGYEQYF.

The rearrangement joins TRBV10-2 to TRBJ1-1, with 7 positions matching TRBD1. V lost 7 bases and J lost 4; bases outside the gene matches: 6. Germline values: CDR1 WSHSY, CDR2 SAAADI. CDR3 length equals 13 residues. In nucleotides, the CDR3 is TGCGCCAGCAACCCGACAGGGTTCACTGAAGCTTTCTTT. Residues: CASNPTGFTEAFF.

Here the CDR3 DNA reads TGTGCCAGCAGAGAAGGGACAGCGAACACCGGGGAGCTGTTTTTT. Its translation: CASREGTANTGELFF. The chain joins TRBV4-2 to TRBJ2-2; 7 positions agree with TRBD1. CDR3 length: 15 amino acids. CDR1 is LGHNA and CDR2 is YNFKEQ in the germline V gene. Germline trimming cut 6 bases from V and 0 bases from J; bases unmatched to any gene: 4.

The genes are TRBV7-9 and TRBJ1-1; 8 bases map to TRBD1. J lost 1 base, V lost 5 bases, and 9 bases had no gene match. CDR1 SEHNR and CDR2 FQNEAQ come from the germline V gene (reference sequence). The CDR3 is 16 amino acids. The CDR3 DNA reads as TGTGCCAGCAGCCCCCCAGGGGGCAGGGGGAACACTGAAGCTTTCTTT. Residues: CASSPPGGRGNTEAFF.

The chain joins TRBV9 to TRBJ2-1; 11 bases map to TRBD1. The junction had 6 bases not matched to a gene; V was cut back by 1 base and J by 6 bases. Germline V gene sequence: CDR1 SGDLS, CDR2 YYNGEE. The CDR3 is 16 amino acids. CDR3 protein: CASSVTGTGGINEQFF. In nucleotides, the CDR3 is TGTGCCAGCAGCGTAACTGGGACAGGGGGAATCAATGAGCAGTTCTTC. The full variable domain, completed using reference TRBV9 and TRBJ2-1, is DSGVTQTPKHLITATGQRVTLRCSPRSGDLSVYWYQQSLDQGLQFLIQYYNGEERAKGNILERFSAQQFPDLHSELNLSSLELGDSALYFCASSVTGTGGINEQFFGPGTRLTVL.

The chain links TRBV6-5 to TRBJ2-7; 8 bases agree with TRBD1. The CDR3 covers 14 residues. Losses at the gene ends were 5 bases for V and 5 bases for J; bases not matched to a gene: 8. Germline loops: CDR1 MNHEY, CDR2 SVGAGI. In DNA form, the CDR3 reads TGTGCCAGCAGTCCTGGGGACAGGAGGCACGAGCAGTACTTC. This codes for CASSPGDRRHEQYF.